Sequencing of this TCR beta chain was carried out in a study of shared clonotypes between healthy human individuals. Broader study findings: Incompleteness in sorted-subset sequencing, despite large depth, was shown by rarefaction.

A word on this clone: Antigen: not known.

From germline, CDR1 is MDHEN and CDR2 SYDVKM. The CDR3 length is 16 residues. The J segment lost 9 bases and the V segment lost 4 bases, leaving 10 bases of the junction unmatched. Donors included only healthy HIV-negative adults lacking recent acute infections or vaccinations. Sequencing used immunoSEQ multiplex PCR; TCRdb keeps in-frame clones, though not all of them. The data contain a few million clones, about 92% of them seen just once; the ten biggest clones take up about 0.13%. The chain links TRBV28 to TRBJ1-6; the match to TRBD1 covers 9 bases. This receptor was identified in a man aged 18 to 35 in good health. Specimen: naive CD4+ T cells sorted from blood. Subset given: CD45RA+ positively selected. For the CDR3, the DNA is TGTGCCAGCAGTTCCGGACAGGGGTCAGGTGGTTCACCCCTCCACTTT. It encodes CASSSGQGSGGSPLHF. The full variable domain, with the rest looked up from reference TRBV28 and TRBJ1-6, is DVKVTQSSRYLVKRTGEKVFLECVQDMDHENMFWYRQDPGLGLRLIYFSYDVKMKEKGDIPEGYSVSREKKERFSLILESASTNQTSMYLCASSSGQGSGGSPLHFGNGTRLTVT.